This TCR beta chain was documented in a study of blood T cells in healthy people across ages. It was with a sample-barcoded 5' primer and a J-beta primer mix that a second PCR of roughly 7 to 12 cycles was run. TCRdb re-derived calls from the 5' RACE reads in MiXCR, one entry per CDR3 protein. The table shows about 280,000 distinct CDR3 sequences, with 25% to 30% occurring only once. The sequencing input was blood. The source is a woman in her 70s in good health.

CDR3 sequence: CASSSRDGNYGYTF. CDR3 coding DNA: TGTGCCAGCAGTTCCCGGGACGGTAACTATGGCTACACCTTC. This chain joins TRBV27 and TRBJ1-2; weak D call: TRBD1 (5 bases). V lost 4 bases, J lost 1 base, and 10 bases lay in between. The CDR3 sequence is 14 residues long. Germline V gene lookup returns CDR1 MNHEY and CDR2 SMNVEV (reference sequence).